The 23 T cell receptor beta chains below come from one sample, sequenced in a study of human T cells and chemical hapten exposure. MiXCR, applied by TCRdb to the RACE reads, yields one record per CDR3 protein. This sample has about 80,000 distinct CDR3 sequences; roughly 7.2% occur once, and the top ten carry roughly 1.5%. Time point: patch test 1, 2 weeks after DPC sensitization. Specified treatment: therapeutic diphenylcyclopropenone sensitization with weekly scalp DPC. Sequenced material: whole blood, taken in connection with sensitization to the hapten diphenylcyclopropenone (DPC). Receptor source: a woman aged 25 to 39 with alopecia areata. Some clones in this sample may be carry-over from other donors' samples.

The rearrangement links TRBV6-5 to TRBJ2-5, with 7 bases lining up with TRBD2. Germline lookup yields CDR1 MNHEY and CDR2 SVGAGI. The CDR3 is 15 residues long. The junction had 11 bases not matched to a gene; V was cut back by 0 bases and J by 10 bases. CDR3: CASSYSSGGGVFQYF. CDR3 DNA sequence: TGTGCCAGCAGTTACTCGAGTGGCGGGGGTGTTTTCCAGTACTTC.

This clonotype was picked up many times. The chain links TRBV7-9 to TRBJ2-1; no reliable D call. Germline values: CDR1 SEHNR, CDR2 FQNEAQ (reference sequence). The CDR3 has 13 residues. Trimming shortened V by 5 bases and J by 15 bases, and 20 bases separated the two germline ends. In DNA form, the CDR3 reads TGTGCCAGCAGCCCACCCACTCTAGTAGGTCCGTTCTTC. Translated: CASSPPTLVGPFF.

This clonotype was found many times. J is TRBJ2-2 and V is TRBV5-1; D gene unclear. The V gene's germline CDR1 is SGHRS and CDR2 YFSETQ. Between the trimmed V and J ends, which lost 2 bases and 6 bases, there was a span of 14 bases. This CDR3 has 15 amino acids. DNA of the CDR3: TGCGCCAGCAGCTTTGAGGCCGCGCGTTCCGGGGAGCTGTTTTTT. Translation: CASSFEAARSGELFF.

The chain recombines TRBV29-1 with TRBJ2-5; D may correspond to TRBD1 or TRBD2 (5 bases each). Germline values: CDR1 SQVTM, CDR2 ANQGSEA. This CDR3 spans 13 amino acids. V lost 5 bases to trimming and J lost 2 bases, with 12 bases between them. The CDR3 region is CSVSPGPQETQYF. The CDR3 DNA is TGCAGCGTTTCCCCGGGACCTCAAGAGACCCAGTACTTC.

This clonotype was found a few times. V usage is TRBV20-1 and J usage is TRBJ2-3, with no clear D. The CDR3 is made up of 13 amino acids. Between the trimmed V and J ends, which lost 6 bases and 2 bases, there was a span of 12 bases. The germline V gene has CDR1 DFQATT and CDR2 SNEGSKA (reference sequence). CDR3 residues: CSATVSVTDTQYF. The CDR3, as DNA: TGCAGTGCCACCGTGTCTGTCACAGATACGCAGTATTTT.

This chain uses TRBV25-1 with TRBJ2-7, with D tentatively TRBD1 (5 bases). Between the trimmed V and J ends, which lost 2 bases and 8 bases, there was a span of 19 bases. This CDR3 spans 15 amino acids. CDR1 is MGHDK and CDR2 is SYGVNS in the germline V gene. CDR3 bases: TGTGCCAGCAGTGAAGGATTTTGGGGCCTGGGGAAGCAGTACTTC. Translating it yields CASSEGFWGLGKQYF.

This clonotype has at least ten counts. V and J are TRBV2 and TRBJ1-4; the match to TRBD1 covers 8 bases. Germline V gene lookup returns CDR1 SNHLY and CDR2 FYNNEI. The V and J ends lost 7 bases and 7 bases, in that order; junction bases with no gene match: 8. This CDR3 has 14 amino acids. DNA for the CDR3: TGTGCCAGCAACTTTCGGGGACAGGCTGAAAAACTGTTTTTT. Protein sequence: CASNFRGQAEKLFF.

This clonotype was detected a few times. The chain combines TRBV3-1 with TRBJ2-3, with D tentatively TRBD1 (6 bases). V lost 1 base and J lost 3, with 11 bases in between. From germline, CDR1 is LGHDT and CDR2 YNNKEL (reference sequence). The CDR3 spans 15 residues. CDR3 DNA: TGTGCCAGCAGCCAAGTCAGGGGTATAACAGATACGCAGTATTTT. Translated, it gives CASSQVRGITDTQYF.

A few counts support this clonotype. This chain links TRBV28 with TRBJ2-3; the D is unclear. V dropped 5 bases and J dropped 3 bases, with 6 bases sitting between them. Germline loops: CDR1 MDHEN, CDR2 SYDVKM. The CDR3 has 12 residues. For the CDR3, the DNA is TGTGCCAGCAGTCAGCCAACAGATACGCAGTATTTT. It translates to CASSQPTDTQYF. Full variable domain (rest looked up from reference TRBV28 and TRBJ2-3): DVKVTQSSRYLVKRTGEKVFLECVQDMDHENMFWYRQDPGLGLRLIYFSYDVKMKEKGDIPEGYSVSREKKERFSLILESASTNQTSMYLCASSQPTDTQYFGPGTRLTVL.

This clonotype was detected many times. This chain uses TRBV27 with TRBJ2-7; 8 positions agree with TRBD1. Germline V CDR1 and CDR2: MNHEY, SMNVEV (reference sequence). CDR3 length: 12 amino acids. V lost 6 bases, J lost 5 bases, and 3 bases stayed unmatched. CDR3 in amino acids: CASRSRGHEQYF. The CDR3 nucleotides read TGTGCCAGCAGATCCAGGGGGCACGAGCAGTACTTC.

As concerns this clonotype: Its ends do not fully match the called genes, so a read error is possible. This chain links TRBV9 with TRBJ2-3; the D is unclear. CDR3 size: 12 residues. Germline-derived CDR1 and CDR2 are SGDLS and YYNGEE. CDR3: CASGVDTDTQYF. The CDR3, as DNA: TGTGCCAGCGGCGTCGATACAGATACGCAGTATTTT.

This rearrangement joins TRBV6-6 to TRBJ1-2, with 10 nucleotides matching TRBD1. Trimming cost V 0 bases and J 10 bases; bases outside gene matches: 5. Germline lookup yields CDR1 MNHNY and CDR2 SVGAGI (reference sequence). The CDR3 has 14 amino acids. The CDR3 DNA sequence: TGTGCCAGCAGTTACTCGACAGGGGGCGCGGACTACACCTTC. It encodes CASSYSTGGADYTF.

This clonotype has more than one count but fewer than ten. The chain has TRBV2 and TRBJ1-5; D is unclear. CDR3 size: 13 residues. The germline V gene encodes CDR1 SNHLY and CDR2 FYNNEI. Deletions cut 1 base from V and 7 bases from J, with 8 bases between. The CDR3 loop reads CASSEGAAQPQHF. As DNA, the CDR3 is TGTGCCAGCAGTGAAGGCGCGGCCCAGCCCCAGCATTTT.

This clonotype occurred a few times. This chain links TRBV19 with TRBJ1-5, with D maybe TRBD1 (6 bases). Germline-derived CDR1 and CDR2 are LNHDA and SQIVND (reference sequence). The CDR3 totals 20 residues. V was shortened by 5 bases and J by 0 bases, with 26 bases between the two germline ends. The CDR3 DNA follows: TGTGCCAGTAGTGTGTCCGGGACACAGAATTTTTATTATAGCAATCAGCCCCAGCATTTT. Translation: CASSVSGTQNFYYSNQPQHF.

In this sample, this clonotype turned up a few times. The V call is TRBV20-1, the J call TRBJ1-2, with D possibly being TRBD1 (6 bases). The CDR3 loop spans 12 amino acids. V was cut by 3 bases and J by 5 bases, with 10 bases left in between. Germline V gene data show CDR1 as DFQATT and CDR2 as SNEGSKA (reference sequence). The CDR3 loop reads CSASRGGYGYTF. The CDR3 DNA sequence: TGCAGTGCTAGTAGGGGGGGTTATGGCTACACCTTC.

This clonotype was counted ten times or more. The chain uses TRBV30 and TRBJ2-2, with D perhaps matching TRBD1 or TRBD2 (5 bases each). Germline V gene lookup returns CDR1 GTSNPN and CDR2 SVGIG (reference sequence). The CDR3 has 13 residues. With 3 bases removed from V and 5 bases from J, the gap between germline ends came to 10 bases. In DNA form, the CDR3 reads TGTGCCTGGAGGAGGGGTAATACCGGGGAGCTGTTTTTT. Translating gives CAWRRGNTGELFF.

The CDR3 sequence: CASSPPGGGSSYEQYF. In DNA form, the CDR3 reads TGTGCCAGCTCACCTCCGGGGGGGGGAAGCTCCTACGAGCAGTACTTC. The genes are TRBV18 and TRBJ2-7, with 8 bases lining up with TRBD2. The V segment lost 3 bases and the J segment 0 bases; nucleotides outside the gene matches: 7. CDR1 is KGHSH, CDR2 LQKENI, per germline. The CDR3 length is 16 residues.

The sample holds many counts of this clonotype. One end of the junction varies from germline; a read error may be responsible. V is TRBV11-2 and J is TRBJ1-2; weak D call: TRBD1 (6 bases). This CDR3 region has 16 residues. Germline V gene data show CDR1 as SGHAT and CDR2 as FQNNGV. The DNA of the CDR3 is TGTGCCAGCAGGTTAGCAGGGGCCCCCCTCTCGGATGGCTACACCTTC. Protein: CASRLAGAPLSDGYTF.

The J gene is TRBJ1-2, the V gene TRBV19; no clear D gene. Germline V gene sequence: CDR1 LNHDA, CDR2 SQIVND (reference sequence). The V end lost 7 bases, the J end lost 4 bases, and 19 bases lay between the germline ends. This CDR3 is 15 amino acids long. CDR3 bases: TGTGCCAGTATTCCCACCGCGGTAAGCCTCTATGGCTACACCTTC. It translates to CASIPTAVSLYGYTF.

This clonotype occurred many times. V and J are TRBV20-1 and TRBJ2-7, with D uncertain. This CDR3 comprises 14 residues. Trimming removed 1 base from V and 7 bases from J, with 17 bases in between. Germline values: CDR1 DFQATT, CDR2 SNEGSKA (reference sequence). CDR3 sequence reads: CSARGGGSLGEQYF. The CDR3 nucleotides read TGCAGTGCTAGAGGGGGTGGATCGTTGGGGGAGCAGTACTTC.

CDR3 DNA sequence: TGCAGCATATCCGGGACAGTGAGGGAGACCCAGTACTTC. It yields the protein CSISGTVRETQYF. The chain couples TRBV29-1 to TRBJ2-5; 7 nucleotides line up with TRBD1. V lost 8 bases and J lost 5; bases outside the gene matches: 11. Germline CDR1 reads SQVTM; CDR2 reads ANQGSEA. The CDR3 runs to 13 residues. Complete variable domain (other parts from reference TRBV29-1 and TRBJ2-5): SAVISQKPSRDICQRGTSLTIQCQVDSQVTMMFWYRQQPGQSLTLIATANQGSEATYESGFVIDKFPISRPNLTFSTLTVSNMSPEDSSIYLCSISGTVRETQYFGPGTRLLVL.

The rearrangement uses TRBV20-1 and TRBJ1-6; 7 bases agree with TRBD1. CDR1 and CDR2 (germline): DFQATT, SNEGSKA (reference sequence). V shed 3 bases and J 9 bases; nucleotides not matched to a gene: 11. The CDR3 has 15 amino acids. The CDR3 bases are TGCAGTGCTAGCTATTGGCAGGGGGTGACTTCACCCCTCCACTTT. It yields the protein CSASYWQGVTSPLHF.

This clonotype was picked up many times. V is TRBV11-2 and J is TRBJ2-1; D may be TRBD1 (6 bases). With 5 bases removed from V and 0 bases from J, the gap between germline ends came to 11 bases. Germline CDR1 and CDR2: SGHAT and FQNNGV. The CDR3 is made up of 15 amino acids. The CDR3 nucleotides are TGTGCCAGCAGCCCCACAGGGAGCTCCTACAATGAGCAGTTCTTC. This translates into CASSPTGSSYNEQFF.